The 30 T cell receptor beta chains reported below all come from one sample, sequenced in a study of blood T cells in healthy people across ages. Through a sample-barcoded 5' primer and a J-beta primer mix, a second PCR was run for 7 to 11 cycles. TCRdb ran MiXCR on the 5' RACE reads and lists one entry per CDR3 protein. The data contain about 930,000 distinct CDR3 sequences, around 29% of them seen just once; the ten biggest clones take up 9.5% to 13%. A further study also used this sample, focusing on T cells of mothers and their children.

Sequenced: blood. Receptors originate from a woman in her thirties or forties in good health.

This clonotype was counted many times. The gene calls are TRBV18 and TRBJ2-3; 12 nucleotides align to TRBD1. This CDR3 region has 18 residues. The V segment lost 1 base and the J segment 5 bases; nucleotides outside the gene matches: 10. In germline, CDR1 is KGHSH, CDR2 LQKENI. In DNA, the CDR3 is TGTGCCAGCTCACCACGGGACAGGGGGCGCGGGGTCAGAGATACGCAGTATTTT. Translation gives CASSPRDRGRGVRDTQYF.

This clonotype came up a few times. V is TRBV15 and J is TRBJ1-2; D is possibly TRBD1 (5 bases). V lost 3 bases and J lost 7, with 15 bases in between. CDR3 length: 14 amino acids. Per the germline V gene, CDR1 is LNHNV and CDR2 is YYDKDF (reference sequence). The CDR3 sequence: CATSRGEGPSGYTF. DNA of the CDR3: TGTGCCACCAGCAGGGGGGAGGGCCCCAGTGGCTACACCTTC.

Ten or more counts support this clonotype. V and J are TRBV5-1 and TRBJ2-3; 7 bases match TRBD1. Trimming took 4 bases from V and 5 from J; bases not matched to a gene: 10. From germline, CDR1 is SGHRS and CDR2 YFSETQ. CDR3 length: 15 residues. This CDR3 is CASSRSRGLGDTQYF. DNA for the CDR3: TGCGCCAGCAGCCGAAGTAGGGGGCTGGGAGATACGCAGTATTTT.

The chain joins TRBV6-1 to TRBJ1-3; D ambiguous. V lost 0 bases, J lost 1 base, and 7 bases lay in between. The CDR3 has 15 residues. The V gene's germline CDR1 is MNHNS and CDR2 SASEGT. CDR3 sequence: CASSEALRSGNTIYF. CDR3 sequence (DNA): TGTGCCAGCAGTGAAGCGCTGAGGTCTGGAAACACCATATATTTT.

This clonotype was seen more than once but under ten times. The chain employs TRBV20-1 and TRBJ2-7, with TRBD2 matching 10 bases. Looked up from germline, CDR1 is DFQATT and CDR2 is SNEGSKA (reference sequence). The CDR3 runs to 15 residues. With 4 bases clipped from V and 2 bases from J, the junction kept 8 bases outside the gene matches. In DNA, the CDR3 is TGCAGTGCTATACCTAGCGGGGGACCCCCCTACGAGCAGTACTTC. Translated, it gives CSAIPSGGPPYEQYF.

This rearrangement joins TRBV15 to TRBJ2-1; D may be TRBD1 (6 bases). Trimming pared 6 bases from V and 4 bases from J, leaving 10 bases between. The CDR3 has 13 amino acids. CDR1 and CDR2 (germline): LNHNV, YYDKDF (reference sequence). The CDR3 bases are TGTGCCACCAGGGACAGTACTTACAATGAGCAGTTCTTC. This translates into CATRDSTYNEQFF.

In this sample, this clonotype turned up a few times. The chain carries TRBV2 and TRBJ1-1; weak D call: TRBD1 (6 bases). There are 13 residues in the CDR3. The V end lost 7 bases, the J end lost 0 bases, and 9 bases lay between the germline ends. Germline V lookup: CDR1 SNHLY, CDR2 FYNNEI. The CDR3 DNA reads TGTGCCAGCACAGGACAGATGAACACTGAAGCTTTCTTT. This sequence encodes CASTGQMNTEAFF.

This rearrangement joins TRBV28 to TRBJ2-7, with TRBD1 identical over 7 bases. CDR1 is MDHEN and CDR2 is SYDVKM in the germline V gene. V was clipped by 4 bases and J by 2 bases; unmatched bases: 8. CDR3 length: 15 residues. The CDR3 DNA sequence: TGTGCCAGCAGTTCCCCCGGGACAGTAACCTACGAGCAGTACTTC. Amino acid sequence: CASSSPGTVTYEQYF.

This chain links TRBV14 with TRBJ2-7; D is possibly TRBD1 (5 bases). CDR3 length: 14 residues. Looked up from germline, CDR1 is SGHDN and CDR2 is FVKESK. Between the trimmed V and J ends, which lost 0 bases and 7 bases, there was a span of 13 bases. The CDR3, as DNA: TGTGCCAGCAGCCAAGATCTAGGGGTCGGGGAGCAGTACTTC. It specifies CASSQDLGVGEQYF. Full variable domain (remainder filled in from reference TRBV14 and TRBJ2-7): EAGVTQFPSHSVIEKGQTVTLRCDPISGHDNLYWYRRVMGKEIKFLLHFVKESKQDESGMPNNRFLAERTGGTYSTLKVQPAELEDSGVYFCASSQDLGVGEQYFGPGTRLTVT.

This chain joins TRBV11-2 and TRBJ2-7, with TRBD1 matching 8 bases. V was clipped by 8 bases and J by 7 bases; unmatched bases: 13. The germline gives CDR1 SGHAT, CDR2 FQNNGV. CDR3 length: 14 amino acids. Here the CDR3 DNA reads TGTGCCAGCGGTGGGTCAGGGGGCGGGAATGAGCAGTACTTC. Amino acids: CASGGSGGGNEQYF.

The CDR3 spells CASRRDRGALYEQYF. Here the CDR3 DNA reads TGTGCCAGCAGAAGGGACAGGGGGGCCCTCTACGAGCAGTACTTC. This chain links TRBV2 with TRBJ2-7, with TRBD1 matching over 11 bases. This CDR3 is built from 15 residues. V lost 6 bases, J lost 3 bases, and 7 bases stayed unmatched. CDR1 and CDR2 from the germline V gene are SNHLY and FYNNEI. Using reference TRBV2 and TRBJ2-7 for the parts outside the CDR3, the full variable domain is EPEVTQTPSHQVTQMGQEVILRCVPISNHLYFYWYRQILGQKVEFLVSFYNNEISEKSEIFDDQFSVERPDGSNFTLKIRSTKLEDSAMYFCASRRDRGALYEQYFGPGTRLTVT.

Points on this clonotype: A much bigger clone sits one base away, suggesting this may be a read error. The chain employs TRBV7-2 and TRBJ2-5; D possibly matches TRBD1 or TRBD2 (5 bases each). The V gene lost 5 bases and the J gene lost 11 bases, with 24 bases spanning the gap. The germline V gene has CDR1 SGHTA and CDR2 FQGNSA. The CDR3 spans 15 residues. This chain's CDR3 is CASSPHRGSREEQYF. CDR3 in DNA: TGTGCCAGCAGCCCCCACCGGGGCAGTCGAGAAGAGCAGTACTTC.

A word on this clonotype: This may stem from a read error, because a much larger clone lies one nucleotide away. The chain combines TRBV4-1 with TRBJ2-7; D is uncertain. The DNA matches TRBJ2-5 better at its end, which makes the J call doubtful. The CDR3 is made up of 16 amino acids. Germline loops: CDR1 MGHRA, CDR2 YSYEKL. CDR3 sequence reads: CASSQDASVGWETQYF. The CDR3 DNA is TGCGCCAGCAGCCAAGATGCCTCAGTAGGGTGGGAGACCCAGTACTTC.

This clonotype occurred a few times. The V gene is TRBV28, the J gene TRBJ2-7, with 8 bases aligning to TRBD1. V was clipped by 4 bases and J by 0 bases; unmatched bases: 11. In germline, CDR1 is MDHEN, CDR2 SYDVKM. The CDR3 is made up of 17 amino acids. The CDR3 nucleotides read TGTGCCAGCAGTTCCTGGGCCGGGACAGGTGCCTCCTACGAGCAGTACTTC. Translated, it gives CASSSWAGTGASYEQYF.

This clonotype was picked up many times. CDR3 in amino acids: CASGPGQHEQFF. The CDR3 nucleotides read TGTGCCAGCGGACCAGGGCAGCATGAGCAGTTCTTC. This chain joins TRBV30 and TRBJ2-1; D possibly uses TRBD1 or TRBD2 (5 bases each). Per the germline V gene, CDR1 is GTSNPN and CDR2 is SVGIG (reference sequence). The CDR3 is made up of 12 amino acids. The V end lost 8 bases, the J end lost 8 bases, and 16 bases lay between the germline ends.

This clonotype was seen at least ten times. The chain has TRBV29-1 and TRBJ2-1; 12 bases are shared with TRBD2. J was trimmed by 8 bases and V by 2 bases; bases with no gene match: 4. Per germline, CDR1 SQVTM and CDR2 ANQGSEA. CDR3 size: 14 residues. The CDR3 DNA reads TGCAGCGTTGAACCTAGCGGGGGGGCCGATGAGCAGTTCTTC. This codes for CSVEPSGGADEQFF.

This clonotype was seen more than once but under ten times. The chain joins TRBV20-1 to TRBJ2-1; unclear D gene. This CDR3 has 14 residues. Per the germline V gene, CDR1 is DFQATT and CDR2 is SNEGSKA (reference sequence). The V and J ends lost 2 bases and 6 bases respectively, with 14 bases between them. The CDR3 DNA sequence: TGCAGTGCTAGATGGACCGCCAGGATCAATGAGCAGTTCTTC. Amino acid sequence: CSARWTARINEQFF.

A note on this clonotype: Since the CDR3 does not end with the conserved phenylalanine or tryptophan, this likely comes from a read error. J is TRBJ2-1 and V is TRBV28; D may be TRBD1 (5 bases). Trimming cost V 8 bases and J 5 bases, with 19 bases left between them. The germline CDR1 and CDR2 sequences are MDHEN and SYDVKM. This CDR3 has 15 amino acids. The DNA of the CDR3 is TGTGCCAGCGGCAACCAGGGAATTTTGCACAATGAGCAGTTCTTA. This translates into CASGNQGILHNEQFL.

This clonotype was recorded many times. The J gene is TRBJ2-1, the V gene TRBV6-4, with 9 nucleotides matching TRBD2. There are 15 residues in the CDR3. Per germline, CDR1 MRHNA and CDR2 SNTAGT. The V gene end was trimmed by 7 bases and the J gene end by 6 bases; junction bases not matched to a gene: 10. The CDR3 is CASTQPGTSRNEQFF. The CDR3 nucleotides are TGTGCCAGCACGCAGCCAGGGACTAGCCGCAATGAGCAGTTCTTC.

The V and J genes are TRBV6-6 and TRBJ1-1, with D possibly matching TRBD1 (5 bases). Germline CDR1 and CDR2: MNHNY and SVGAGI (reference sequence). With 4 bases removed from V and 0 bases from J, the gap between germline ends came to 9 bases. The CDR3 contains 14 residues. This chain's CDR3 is CASSSLGVNTEAFF. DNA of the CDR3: TGTGCCAGCAGTTCGCTGGGGGTGAACACTGAAGCTTTCTTT.

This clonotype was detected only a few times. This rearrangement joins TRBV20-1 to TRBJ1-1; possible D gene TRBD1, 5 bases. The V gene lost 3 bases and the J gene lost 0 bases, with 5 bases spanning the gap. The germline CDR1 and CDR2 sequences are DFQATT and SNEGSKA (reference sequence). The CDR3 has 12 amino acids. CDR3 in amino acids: CSASRVNTEAFF. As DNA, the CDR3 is TGCAGTGCTAGCAGGGTGAACACTGAAGCTTTCTTT.

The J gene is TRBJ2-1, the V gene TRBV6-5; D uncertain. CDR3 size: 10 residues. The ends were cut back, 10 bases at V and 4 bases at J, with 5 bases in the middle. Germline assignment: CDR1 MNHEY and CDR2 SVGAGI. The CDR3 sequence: CANYYNEQFF. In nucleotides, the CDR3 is TGTGCCAACTATTACAATGAGCAGTTCTTC.

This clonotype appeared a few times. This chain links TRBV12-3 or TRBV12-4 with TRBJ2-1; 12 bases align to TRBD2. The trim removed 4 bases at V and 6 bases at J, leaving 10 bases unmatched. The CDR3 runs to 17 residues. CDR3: CASSSPTSGGTSNEQFF. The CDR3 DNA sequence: TGTGCCAGCAGTTCTCCGACTAGCGGGGGTACGTCCAATGAGCAGTTCTTC.

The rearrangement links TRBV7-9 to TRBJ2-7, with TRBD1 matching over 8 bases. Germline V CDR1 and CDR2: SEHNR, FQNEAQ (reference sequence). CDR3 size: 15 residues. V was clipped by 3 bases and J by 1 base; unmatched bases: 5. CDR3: CASSFGQGLSYEQYF. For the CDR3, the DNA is TGTGCCAGCAGCTTCGGACAGGGTCTATCCTACGAGCAGTACTTC.

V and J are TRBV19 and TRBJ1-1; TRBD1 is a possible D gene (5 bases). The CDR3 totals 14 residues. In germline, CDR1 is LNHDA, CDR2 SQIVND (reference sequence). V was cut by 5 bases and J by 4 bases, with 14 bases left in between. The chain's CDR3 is CASSYQGPVTEAFF. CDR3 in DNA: TGTGCCAGTAGTTATCAGGGCCCCGTCACTGAAGCTTTCTTT.

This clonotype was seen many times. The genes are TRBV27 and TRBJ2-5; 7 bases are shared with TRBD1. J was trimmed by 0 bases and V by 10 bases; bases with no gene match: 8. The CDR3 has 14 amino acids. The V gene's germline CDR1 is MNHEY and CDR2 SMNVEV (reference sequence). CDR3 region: CATRWGQNQETQYF. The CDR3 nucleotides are TGTGCCACCCGGTGGGGACAGAACCAAGAGACCCAGTACTTC.

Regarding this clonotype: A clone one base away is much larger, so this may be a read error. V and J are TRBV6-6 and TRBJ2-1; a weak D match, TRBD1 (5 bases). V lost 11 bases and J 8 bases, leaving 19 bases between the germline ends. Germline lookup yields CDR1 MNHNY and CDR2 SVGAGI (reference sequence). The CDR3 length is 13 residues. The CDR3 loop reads CARTKGRSDEQFF. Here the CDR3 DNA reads TGTGCCCGCACCAAGGGGCGAAGCGATGAGCAGTTCTTC.

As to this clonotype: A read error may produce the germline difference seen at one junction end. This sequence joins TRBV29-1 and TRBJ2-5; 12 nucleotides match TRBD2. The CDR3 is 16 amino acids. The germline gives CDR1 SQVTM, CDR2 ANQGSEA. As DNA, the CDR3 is TGCGGCGTCGAAGATCCCGGACTAGCGGGGTTGGAGACCCAGTACTTC. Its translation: CGVEDPGLAGLETQYF.

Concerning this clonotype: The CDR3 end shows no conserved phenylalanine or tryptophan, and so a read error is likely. The CDR3 DNA reads as TGTGCCAGCAGTCGGACCTCGCGGACGGAGACCCAGTACGTC. Amino acid sequence: CASSRTSRTETQYV. V usage is TRBV27 and J usage is TRBJ2-5; no clear D. Germline V gene data show CDR1 as MNHEY and CDR2 as SMNVEV (reference sequence). V shed 5 bases and J shed 5 bases, with 15 bases lying between them. This CDR3 contains 14 residues.

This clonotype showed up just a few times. DNA of the CDR3: TGCGCCAGCAGCCAAGATAGCCTTGGGGGTCCAGATACGCAGTATTTT. Translation: CASSQDSLGGPDTQYF. V and J are TRBV4-3 and TRBJ2-3; possibly TRBD1 or TRBD2 for D (5 bases each). Germline V gene lookup returns CDR1 LGHNA and CDR2 YSLEER. The germline V and J ends were trimmed by 0 bases and 4 bases, with 14 bases remaining between them. This CDR3 is 16 amino acids long.